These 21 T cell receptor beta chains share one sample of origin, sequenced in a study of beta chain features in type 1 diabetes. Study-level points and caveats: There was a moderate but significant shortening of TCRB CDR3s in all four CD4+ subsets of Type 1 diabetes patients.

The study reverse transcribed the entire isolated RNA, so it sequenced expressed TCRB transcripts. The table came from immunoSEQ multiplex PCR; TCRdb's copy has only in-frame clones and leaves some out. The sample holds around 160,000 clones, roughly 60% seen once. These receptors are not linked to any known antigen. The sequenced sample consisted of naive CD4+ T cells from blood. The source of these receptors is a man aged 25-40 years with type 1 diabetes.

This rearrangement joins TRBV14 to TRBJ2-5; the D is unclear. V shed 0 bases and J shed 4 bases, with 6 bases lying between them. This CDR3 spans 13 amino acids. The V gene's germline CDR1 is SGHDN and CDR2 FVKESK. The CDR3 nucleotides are TGTGCCAGCAGCCAAGATCTGGTAGAGACCCAGTACTTC. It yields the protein CASSQDLVETQYF. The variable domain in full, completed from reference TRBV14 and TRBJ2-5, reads EAGVTQFPSHSVIEKGQTVTLRCDPISGHDNLYWYRRVMGKEIKFLLHFVKESKQDESGMPNNRFLAERTGGTYSTLKVQPAELEDSGVYFCASSQDLVETQYFGPGTRLLVL.

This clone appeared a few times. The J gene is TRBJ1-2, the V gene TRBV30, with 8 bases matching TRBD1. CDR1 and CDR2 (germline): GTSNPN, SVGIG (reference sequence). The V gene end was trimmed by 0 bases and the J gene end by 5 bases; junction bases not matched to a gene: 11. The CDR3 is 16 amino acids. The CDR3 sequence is CAWSVLSRDRNYGYTF. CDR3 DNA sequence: TGTGCCTGGAGTGTATTATCTAGGGACAGGAATTATGGCTACACCTTC.

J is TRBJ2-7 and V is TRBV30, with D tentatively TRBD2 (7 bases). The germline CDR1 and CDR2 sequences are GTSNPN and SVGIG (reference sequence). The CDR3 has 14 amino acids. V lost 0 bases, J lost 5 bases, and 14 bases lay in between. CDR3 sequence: CAWSVRGPEHEQYF. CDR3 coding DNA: TGTGCCTGGAGTGTGCGGGGGCCCGAGCACGAGCAGTACTTC. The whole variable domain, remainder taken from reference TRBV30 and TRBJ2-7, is SQTIHQWPATLVQPVGSPLSLECTVEGTSNPNLYWYRQAAGRGLQLLFYSVGIGQISSEVPQNLSASRPQDRQFILSSKKLLLSDSGFYLCAWSVRGPEHEQYFGPGTRLTVT.

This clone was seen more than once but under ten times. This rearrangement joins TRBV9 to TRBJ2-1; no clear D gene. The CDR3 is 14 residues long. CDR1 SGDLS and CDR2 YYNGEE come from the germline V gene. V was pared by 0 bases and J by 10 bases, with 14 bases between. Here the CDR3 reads CASSVGFRAHEQFF. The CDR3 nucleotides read TGTGCCAGCAGCGTAGGGTTCCGGGCTCACGAGCAGTTCTTC.

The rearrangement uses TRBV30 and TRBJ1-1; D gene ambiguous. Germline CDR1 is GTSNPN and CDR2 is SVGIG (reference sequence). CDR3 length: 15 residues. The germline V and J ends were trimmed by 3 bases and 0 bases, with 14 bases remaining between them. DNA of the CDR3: TGTGCCTGGAGAGCTCCTGCCCCTATGAACACTGAAGCTTTCTTT. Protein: CAWRAPAPMNTEAFF.

The CDR3 sequence is CAISQAPGGREANTQYF. CDR3 nucleotide sequence: TGTGCCATCAGTCAGGCTCCAGGGGGCAGGGAGGCAAATACGCAGTATTTT. The V and J genes are TRBV10-3 and TRBJ2-3; 8 nucleotides align to TRBD1. The CDR3 is made up of 17 amino acids. V shed 5 bases, J shed 7 bases, and the junction held 17 bases outside the gene matches. Germline CDR1 reads ENHRY; CDR2 reads SYGVKD.

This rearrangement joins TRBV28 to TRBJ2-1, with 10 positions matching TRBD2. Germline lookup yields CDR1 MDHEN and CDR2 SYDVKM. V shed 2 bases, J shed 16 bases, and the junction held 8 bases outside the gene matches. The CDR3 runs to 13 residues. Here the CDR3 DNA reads TGTGCCAGCAGTTTACTAACTAGCGGGACGGGATTCTTC. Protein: CASSLLTSGTGFF.

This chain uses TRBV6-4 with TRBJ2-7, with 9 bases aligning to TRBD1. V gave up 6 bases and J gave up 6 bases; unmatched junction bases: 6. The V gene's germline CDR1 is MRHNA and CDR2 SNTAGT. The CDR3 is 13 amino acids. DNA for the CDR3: TGTGCCAGCAGCCCCGGGACAGGGCGCGAGCAGTACTTC. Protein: CASSPGTGREQYF.

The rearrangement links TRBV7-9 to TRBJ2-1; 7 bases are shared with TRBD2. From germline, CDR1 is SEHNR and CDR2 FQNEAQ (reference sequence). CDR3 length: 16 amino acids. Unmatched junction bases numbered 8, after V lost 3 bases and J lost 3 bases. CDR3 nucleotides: TGTGCCAGCAGCTTTCGGTTTGGCGGGAGCTACAATGAGCAGTTCTTC. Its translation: CASSFRFGGSYNEQFF.

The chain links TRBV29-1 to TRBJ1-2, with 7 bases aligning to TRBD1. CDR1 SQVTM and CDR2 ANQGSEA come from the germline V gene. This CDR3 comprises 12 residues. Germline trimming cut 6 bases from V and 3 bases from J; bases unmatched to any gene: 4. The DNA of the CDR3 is TGCAGCGTCGTGACAGGGTACTATGGCTACACCTTC. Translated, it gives CSVVTGYYGYTF.

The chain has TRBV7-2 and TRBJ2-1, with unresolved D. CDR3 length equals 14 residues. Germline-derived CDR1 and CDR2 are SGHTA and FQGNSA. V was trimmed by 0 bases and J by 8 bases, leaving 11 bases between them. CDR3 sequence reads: CASSLALIHDEQFF. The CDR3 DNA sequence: TGTGCCAGCAGCTTAGCACTCATACACGATGAGCAGTTCTTC.

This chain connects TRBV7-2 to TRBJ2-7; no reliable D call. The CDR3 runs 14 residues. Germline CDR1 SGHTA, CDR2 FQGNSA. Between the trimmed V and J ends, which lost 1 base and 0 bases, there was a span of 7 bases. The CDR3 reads CASSLDASSYEQYF. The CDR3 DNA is TGTGCCAGCAGCTTAGACGCCTCCTCCTACGAGCAGTACTTC.

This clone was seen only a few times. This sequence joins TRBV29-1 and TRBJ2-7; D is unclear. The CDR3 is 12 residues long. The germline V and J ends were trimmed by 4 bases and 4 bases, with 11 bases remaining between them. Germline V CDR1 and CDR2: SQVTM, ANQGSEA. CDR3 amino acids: CSVVVTLYEQYF. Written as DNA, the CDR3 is TGCAGCGTTGTGGTTACCCTTTACGAGCAGTACTTC.

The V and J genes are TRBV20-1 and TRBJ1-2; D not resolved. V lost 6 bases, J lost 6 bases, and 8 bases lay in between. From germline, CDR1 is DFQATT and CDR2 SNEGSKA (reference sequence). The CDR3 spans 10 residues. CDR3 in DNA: TGCAGTGCCGCAACCCATGGCTACACCTTC. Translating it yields CSAATHGYTF.

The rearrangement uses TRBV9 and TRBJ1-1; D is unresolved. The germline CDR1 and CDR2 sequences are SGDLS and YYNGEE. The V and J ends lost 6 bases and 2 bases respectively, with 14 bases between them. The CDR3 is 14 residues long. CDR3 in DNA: TGTGCCAGCAAAAAGGTGGGCAGAAACACTGAAGCTTTCTTT. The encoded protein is CASKKVGRNTEAFF.

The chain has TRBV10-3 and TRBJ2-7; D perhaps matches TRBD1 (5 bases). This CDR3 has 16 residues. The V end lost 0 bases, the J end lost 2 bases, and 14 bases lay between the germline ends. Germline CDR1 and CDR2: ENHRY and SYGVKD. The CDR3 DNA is TGTGCCATCAGTGAGTCCGGGCCAGGGCGAACCTACGAGCAGTACTTC. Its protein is CAISESGPGRTYEQYF.

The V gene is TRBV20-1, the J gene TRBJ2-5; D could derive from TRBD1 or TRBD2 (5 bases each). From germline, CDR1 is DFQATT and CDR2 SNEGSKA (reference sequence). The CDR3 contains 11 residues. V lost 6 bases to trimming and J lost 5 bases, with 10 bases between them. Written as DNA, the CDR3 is TGCAGTGCCGGGACGGGTGAGACCCAGTACTTC. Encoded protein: CSAGTGETQYF.

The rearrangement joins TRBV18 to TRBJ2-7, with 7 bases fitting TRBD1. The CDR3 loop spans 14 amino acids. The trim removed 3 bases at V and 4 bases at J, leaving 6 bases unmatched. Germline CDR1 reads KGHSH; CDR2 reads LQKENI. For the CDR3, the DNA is TGTGCCAGCTCACCGACCGGGACAGATTACGAGCAGTACTTC. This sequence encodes CASSPTGTDYEQYF.

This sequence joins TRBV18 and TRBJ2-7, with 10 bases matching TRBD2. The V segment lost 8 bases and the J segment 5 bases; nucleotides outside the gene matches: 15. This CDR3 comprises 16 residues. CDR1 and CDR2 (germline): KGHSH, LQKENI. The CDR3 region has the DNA TGTGCCAGCCAGGCCCAGCGGGGGGGCCAGAGCAACGAGCAGTACTTC. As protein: CASQAQRGGQSNEQYF.

The DNA for the CDR3 is TGTGCCAGCAGTGTTAAGCCTGCGAACACCGGGGAGCTGTTTTTT. As protein: CASSVKPANTGELFF. V usage is TRBV5-5 and J usage is TRBJ2-2; D not certain. V dropped 5 bases and J dropped 0 bases, with 11 bases sitting between them. The CDR3 is 15 amino acids. Germline CDR1 is SGHKS and CDR2 is YYEKEE (reference sequence). Supplemented by reference TRBV5-5 and TRBJ2-2, the full variable domain reads DAGVTQSPTHLIKTRGQQVTLRCSPISGHKSVSWYQQVLGQGPQFIFQYYEKEERGRGNFPDRFSARQFPNYSSELNVNALLLGDSALYLCASSVKPANTGELFFGEGSRLTVL.

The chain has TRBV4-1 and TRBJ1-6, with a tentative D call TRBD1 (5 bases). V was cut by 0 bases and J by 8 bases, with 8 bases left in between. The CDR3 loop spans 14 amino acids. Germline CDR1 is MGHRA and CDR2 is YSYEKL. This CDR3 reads CASSQDQGDSPLHF. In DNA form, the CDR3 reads TGCGCCAGCAGCCAAGATCAGGGCGATTCACCCCTCCACTTT.